The 12 T cell receptor beta chains presented below share a single source sample, sequenced in a study of cytomegalovirus exposure and HLA in healthy donors. With 60 Vbeta and 13 Jbeta primers, the PCR was carried out. This table comes from immunoSEQ multiplex PCR, and its TCRdb copy is limited to in-frame clones, with some not included. The sample has around 160,000 clones, about 65% seen once. The sample taken for sequencing was PBMCs. These receptors were taken from a woman under 30 in good health and CMV-seropositive.

This clone was detected a few times. The gene calls are TRBV6-6 and TRBJ1-5, with a weak D call TRBD1 (5 bases). In germline, CDR1 is MNHNY, CDR2 SVGAGI (reference sequence). Trimming removed 2 bases at V and 3 bases at J, with 11 bases between. The CDR3 covers 15 residues. For the CDR3, the DNA is TGTGCCAGCAGTTACGGGGTCAGGGTCAATCAGCCCCAGCATTTT. It codes for CASSYGVRVNQPQHF.

The chain is built from TRBV15 and TRBJ2-7; possibly TRBD1 for D (5 bases). V was cut by 0 bases and J by 7 bases, with 16 bases left in between. Germline CDR1 LNHNV, CDR2 YYDKDF (reference sequence). This CDR3 contains 15 residues. CDR3 amino acids: CATSRDQGWSEEQYF. In DNA, the CDR3 is TGTGCCACCAGCAGAGATCAGGGCTGGTCTGAGGAGCAGTACTTC.

This chain connects TRBV7-6 to TRBJ2-5, with 10 bases matching TRBD2. There are 16 residues in the CDR3. The germline CDR1 and CDR2 sequences are SGHVS and FNYEAQ. J gave up 2 bases and V 3 bases, and 6 bases lay outside the gene matches. The CDR3 region has the DNA TGTGCCAGCAGCTTCATAGCTAGCGGGGGACAAGAGACCCAGTACTTC. Amino acid sequence: CASSFIASGGQETQYF.

V and J are TRBV4-2 and TRBJ2-3, with 7 bases matching TRBD2. Germline trimming cut 1 base from V and 6 bases from J; bases unmatched to any gene: 7. CDR1 LGHNA and CDR2 YNFKEQ come from the germline V gene. The CDR3 is 15 amino acids. CDR3 sequence: CASSQAGGPLDTQYF. The CDR3 bases are TGTGCCAGCAGCCAAGCGGGGGGTCCCTTGGATACGCAGTATTTT.

The chain couples TRBV2 to TRBJ1-4; 9 nucleotides align to TRBD1. The CDR3 has 14 amino acids. In germline, CDR1 is SNHLY, CDR2 FYNNEI. V shed 6 bases, J shed 8 bases, and the junction held 7 bases outside the gene matches. The CDR3, as DNA: TGTGCCAGCAGCCTAGGACAGGGGAGAGAAAAACTGTTTTTT. Its protein is CASSLGQGREKLFF.

As regards this clone: An end of the junction does not agree with germline; a read error may underlie this. Other DNA sequences from this sample encode an identical CDR3 as well. V and J are TRBV4-2 and TRBJ1-6; D not resolved. The CDR3 has 19 residues. The germline V gene encodes CDR1 LGHNA and CDR2 YNFKEQ. The CDR3 reads CASSQGLALRDMNNSPLHF. Written as DNA, the CDR3 is TGTGCCAGCAGCCAAGGATTAGCCTTGAGGGATATGAATAATTCCCCCCTCCACTTT.

The chain has TRBV5-1 and TRBJ2-7; 7 nucleotides agree with TRBD2. J was trimmed by 2 bases and V by 2 bases; bases with no gene match: 7. This CDR3 comprises 15 residues. Germline CDR1 SGHRS, CDR2 YFSETQ. This chain's CDR3 is CASSFDTSVAYEQYF. CDR3 DNA sequence: TGCGCCAGCAGCTTTGATACTAGCGTAGCCTACGAGCAGTACTTC.

There are a few counts of this clone. The chain is built from TRBV5-1 and TRBJ2-7, with TRBD1 matching over 10 bases. The CDR3 loop spans 17 amino acids. Trimming cost V 0 bases and J 8 bases; bases outside gene matches: 14. CDR1 SGHRS and CDR2 YFSETQ come from the germline V gene. CDR3 protein: CASSLGPTGTGAGKQYF. Written as DNA, the CDR3 is TGCGCCAGCAGCTTGGGACCTACCGGGACAGGGGCGGGAAAGCAGTACTTC.

The V gene is TRBV7-2, the J gene TRBJ2-3, with D unresolved. Germline CDR1 reads SGHTA; CDR2 reads FQGNSA. V lost 5 bases to trimming and J lost 1 base, with 10 bases between them. The CDR3 consists of 14 residues. The CDR3 bases are TGTGCCAGCAGCCCCATTTTTGGCACAGATACGCAGTATTTT. It specifies CASSPIFGTDTQYF. Full variable domain (rest looked up from reference TRBV7-2 and TRBJ2-3): GAGVSQSPSNKVTEKGKDVELRCDPISGHTALYWYRQSLGQGLEFLIYFQGNSAPDKSGLPSDRFSAERTGGSVSTLTIQRTQQEDSAVYLCASSPIFGTDTQYFGPGTRLTVL.

The J gene is TRBJ1-3, the V gene TRBV7-9; D remains ambiguous. V was shortened by 4 bases and J by 9 bases, with 10 bases between the two germline ends. Germline lookup yields CDR1 SEHNR and CDR2 FQNEAQ (reference sequence). This CDR3 region has 12 residues. The CDR3: CASSWTKGTIYF. The DNA of the CDR3 is TGTGCCAGCAGCTGGACTAAAGGCACCATATATTTT.

The chain is built from TRBV27 and TRBJ1-1; 9 nucleotides line up with TRBD1. CDR3 length: 18 amino acids. Germline V lookup: CDR1 MNHEY, CDR2 SMNVEV (reference sequence). The J segment lost 1 base and the V segment lost 2 bases, leaving 11 bases of the junction unmatched. This chain's CDR3 is CASSLPNPRDRANTEAFF. Here the CDR3 DNA reads TGTGCCAGCAGTTTACCAAACCCTAGGGACAGGGCGAACACTGAAGCTTTCTTT.

J is TRBJ2-7 and V is TRBV2; tentative D call: TRBD2 (6 bases). The CDR3 totals 15 residues. Germline CDR1 is SNHLY and CDR2 is FYNNEI. Trimming removed 5 bases from V and 7 bases from J, with 21 bases in between. The CDR3 spells CASSRLNGGREEQYF. DNA of the CDR3: TGTGCCAGCAGTCGATTAAATGGGGGGAGAGAAGAGCAGTACTTC.